This T cell receptor beta chain was sequenced during a study of OX40 agonist ivuxolimab in advanced cancers. At the level of the study: Cancers in dose escalation were hepatocellular, melanoma, renal cell and head and neck.

Assay used: immunoSEQ multiplex PCR; TCRdb lists only in-frame clones, some missing. Altogether over 65,000 clones are present, around 90% being singletons, with the ten largest covering about 1.8%. This CDR3 is built from 15 residues. V was trimmed by 4 bases and J by 7 bases, leaving 16 bases between them. In germline, CDR1 is SGHDN, CDR2 FVKESK. The rearrangement joins TRBV14 to TRBJ1-4; weak D call: TRBD1 (6 bases). Sequencing was performed on CD4+ or CD8+ T cells sorted from blood, taken in a trial of the OX40 agonist ivuxolimab. The TCR sequence derives from an adult with an advanced solid tumor such as melanoma, head and neck, liver or kidney cancer. The CDR3 sequence is CASSRWRGGGEKLFF. CDR3 nucleotides: TGTGCCAGCAGCCGATGGAGAGGGGGGGGTGAAAAACTGTTTTTT. Together with reference TRBV14 and TRBJ1-4, the CDR3 gives the full variable domain: EAGVTQFPSHSVIEKGQTVTLRCDPISGHDNLYWYRRVMGKEIKFLLHFVKESKQDESGMPNNRFLAERTGGTYSTLKVQPAELEDSGVYFCASSRWRGGGEKLFFGSGTQLSVL.